The rows below give T cell receptor beta chains drawn from one sample of a study of PD-L1 blockade in urothelial cancer. Sequenced by immunoSEQ multiplex PCR; TCRdb stores in-frame clones only, minus some. This table has approximately 20,000 clones, more than 75% appearing once. Sequenced material: PBMCs, taken around atezolizumab (anti-PD-L1) treatment. Receptors were obtained from a woman in her sixties with urothelial cancer. Both conserved end residues are part of each CDR3. Some rows mark clone size as missing; the rest say once, few, many or name a class of expanded clone.

J gene: TRBJ2-3
clone size: NA
V gene: TRBV6-5
CDR3 protein: CASKASGTDTQYF

J gene: TRBJ2-5
clone size: NA
V gene: TRBV18
CDR3 protein: CASSPMTEVETQYF

J gene: TRBJ1-6
clone size: NA
V gene: TRBV2
CDR3 protein: CASGDRGRSPLHF

J gene: TRBJ1-4
clone size: NA
V gene: TRBV2
CDR3 protein: CASSEEDGGYEKLFF

J gene: TRBJ2-2
clone size: NA
V gene: TRBV10-3
CDR3 protein: CAISALAGDTGELFF

J gene: TRBJ2-2
clone size: once
V gene: TRBV5-1
CDR3 protein: CASSWGLGGDTGELFF

J gene: TRBJ1-1
clone size: once
V gene: TRBV5-1
CDR3 protein: CASSFFLDRGGPNTEAFF

J gene: TRBJ2-2
clone size: NA
V gene: TRBV19
CDR3 protein: CASSIGAIGELFF

J gene: TRBJ1-1
clone size: NA
V gene: TRBV5-6
CDR3 protein: CASSPISDTEAFF

J gene: TRBJ2-3
clone size: once
V gene: TRBV28
CDR3 protein: CASSLREDTRYF

J gene: TRBJ2-5
clone size: NA
V gene: TRBV7-2
CDR3 protein: CASSGGWGVVETQYF

J gene: TRBJ2-7
clone size: NA
V gene: TRBV7-9
CDR3 protein: CASSSTRRGHRTSYEQYF

J gene: TRBJ2-7
clone size: NA
V gene: TRBV28
CDR3 protein: CASSLNNRGSYEQYF

J gene: TRBJ1-1
clone size: NA
V gene: TRBV7-9
CDR3 protein: CASSAHRVPTEAFF

J gene: TRBJ2-3
clone size: NA
V gene: TRBV7-9
CDR3 protein: CASSPPGDTQYF

J gene: TRBJ2-7
clone size: once
V gene: TRBV9
CDR3 protein: CASSVGTSGYEQYF

J gene: TRBJ2-1
clone size: NA
V gene: TRBV9
CDR3 protein: CASSPSRGEEQFF

J gene: TRBJ2-7
clone size: NA
V gene: TRBV12-5
CDR3 protein: CASGHGGTNREVYEQYF

J gene: TRBJ2-1
clone size: NA
V gene: TRBV11-2
CDR3 protein: CASSLIGLSRGDEQFF

J gene: TRBJ2-7
clone size: NA
V gene: TRBV12-5
CDR3 protein: CASGLVGTSGAYEQYF

J gene: TRBJ1-6
clone size: NA
V gene: TRBV5-6
CDR3 protein: CASSLKANSPLHF

J gene: TRBJ1-6
clone size: NA
V gene: TRBV7-2
CDR3 protein: CASSFDRPGGGTLHF

J gene: TRBJ2-7
clone size: NA
V gene: TRBV19
CDR3 protein: CASSMRAGAGGTYEQYF

J gene: TRBJ1-3
clone size: NA
V gene: TRBV9
CDR3 protein: CASSVDTAASGNTIYF

J gene: TRBJ2-3
clone size: once
V gene: TRBV2
CDR3 protein: CASSPGLAVDTQYF

J gene: TRBJ1-4
clone size: NA
V gene: TRBV7-8
CDR3 protein: CASSPQGAREKLFF

J gene: TRBJ1-2
clone size: NA
V gene: TRBV19
CDR3 protein: CASSLIQGWGYTF

J gene: TRBJ1-6
clone size: NA
V gene: TRBV10-3
CDR3 protein: CAMTQGADSPLHF

J gene: TRBJ2-7
clone size: NA
V gene: TRBV10-3
CDR3 protein: CAISESVAGVFEQYF

J gene: TRBJ2-7
clone size: NA
V gene: TRBV29-1
CDR3 protein: CSLVREVSYEQYF

J gene: TRBJ1-4
clone size: NA
V gene: TRBV7-2
CDR3 protein: CATSSGGEKLFF

J gene: TRBJ2-6
clone size: NA
V gene: TRBV18
CDR3 protein: CASSPPFKTGVFSGANVLTF

J gene: TRBJ2-7
clone size: NA
V gene: TRBV11-2
CDR3 protein: CASSLAILWYEQYF